Included here is one T cell receptor (beta chain) sequence, with context. The antigen is undetermined. This specimen comes from a study of T cell responses to AZD1222 COVID-19 vaccine. Study conclusions and caveats: Along spike, vaccine-associated CD4 TCRs were found throughout, with dominance at 160-218 and 743-854. No day 14 peak samples; only post-peak repertoires were characterized. In a largely white British group with more females than males, clonal diversity was possibly underestimated.

Here immunoSEQ multiplex PCR was the method, and the copy in TCRdb shows in-frame clones only, minus some. Here the sample spans under 40,000 clones, 75% to 85% being singletons. Pooled together were second doses at about 4 or about 12 weeks. The CDR3 has 16 amino acids. V gave up 1 base and J gave up 0 bases, with 11 bases separating them. Germline CDR1 and CDR2: SGHNT and YYREEE (reference sequence). The sequencing used peripheral blood, collected 28 days after the second AZD1222 dose. The chain links TRBV5-4 to TRBJ1-3; D gene unclear. The sequence derives from an adult who received the AZD1222 COVID-19 vaccine. CDR3 coding DNA: TGTGCCAGCAGCTTGTATCACTCCTACTCTGGAAACACCATATATTTT. It translates to CASSLYHSYSGNTIYF.